The clone carrying this TCR beta chain was counted once. The data are from a study of blood T cells in healthy people across ages. The germline V gene has CDR1 SGHKS and CDR2 YYEKEE (reference sequence). The CDR3 extends over 15 amino acids. V shed 4 bases, J shed 4 bases, and the junction held 7 bases outside the gene matches. Alongside a J-beta primer mix, a sample-barcoded 5' primer served in a second PCR lasting about 6 to 12 cycles. One entry per CDR3 protein results from TCRdb running MiXCR on the 5' RACE reads. In the table there are 700,000 to 900,000 distinct CDR3 sequences, roughly 25% of which are singletons. These data also featured in a second study, about T cells of mothers and their children.

The chain uses TRBV5-5 and TRBJ1-4; 7 bases map to TRBD1. The specimen was blood. The source of this sequence is a boy younger than 18 in good health. The CDR3 region is CASSASTGYNEKLFF. The CDR3 nucleotides read TGTGCCAGCAGCGCCTCGACAGGGTATAATGAAAAACTGTTTTTT.